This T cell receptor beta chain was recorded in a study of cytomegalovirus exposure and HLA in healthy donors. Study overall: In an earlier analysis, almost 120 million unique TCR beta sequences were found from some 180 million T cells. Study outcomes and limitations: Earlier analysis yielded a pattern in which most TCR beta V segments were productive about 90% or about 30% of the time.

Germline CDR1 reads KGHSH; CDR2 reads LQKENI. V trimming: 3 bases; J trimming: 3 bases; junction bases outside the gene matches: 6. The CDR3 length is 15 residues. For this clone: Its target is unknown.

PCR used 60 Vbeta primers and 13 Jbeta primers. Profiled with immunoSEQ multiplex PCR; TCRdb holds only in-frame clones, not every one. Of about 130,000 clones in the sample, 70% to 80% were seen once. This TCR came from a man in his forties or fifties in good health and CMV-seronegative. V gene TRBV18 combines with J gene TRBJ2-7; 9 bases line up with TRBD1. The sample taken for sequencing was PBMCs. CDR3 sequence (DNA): TGTGCCAGCTCACCGGGCGGGACAGGGCTCTACGAGCAGTACTTC. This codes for CASSPGGTGLYEQYF.